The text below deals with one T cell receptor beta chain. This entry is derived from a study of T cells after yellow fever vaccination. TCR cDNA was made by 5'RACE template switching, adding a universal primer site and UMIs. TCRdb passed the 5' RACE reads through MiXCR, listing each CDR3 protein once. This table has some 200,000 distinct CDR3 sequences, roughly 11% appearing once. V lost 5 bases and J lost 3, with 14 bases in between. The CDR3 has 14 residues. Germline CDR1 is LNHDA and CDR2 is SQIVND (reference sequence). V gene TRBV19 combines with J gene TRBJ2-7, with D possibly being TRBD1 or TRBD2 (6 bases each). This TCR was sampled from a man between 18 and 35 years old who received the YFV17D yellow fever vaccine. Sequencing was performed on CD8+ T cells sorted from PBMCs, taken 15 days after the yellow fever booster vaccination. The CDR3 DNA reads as TGTGCCAGTAGTTGGGGGGCGAGTAGCTACGAGCAGTACTTC. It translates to CASSWGASSYEQYF.